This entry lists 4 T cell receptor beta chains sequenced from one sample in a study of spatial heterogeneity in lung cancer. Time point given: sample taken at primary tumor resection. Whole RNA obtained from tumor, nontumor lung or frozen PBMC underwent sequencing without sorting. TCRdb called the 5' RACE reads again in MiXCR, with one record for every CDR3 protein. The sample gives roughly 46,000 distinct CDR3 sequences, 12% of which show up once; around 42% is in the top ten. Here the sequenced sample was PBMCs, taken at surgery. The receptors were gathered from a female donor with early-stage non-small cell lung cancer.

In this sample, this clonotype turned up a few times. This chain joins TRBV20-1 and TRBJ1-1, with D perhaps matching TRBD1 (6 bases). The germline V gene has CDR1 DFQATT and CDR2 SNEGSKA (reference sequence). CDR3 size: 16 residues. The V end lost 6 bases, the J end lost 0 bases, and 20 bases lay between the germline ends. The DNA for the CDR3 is TGCAGTGCCGGTAGTATAGCCGGGACAATGAACACTGAAGCTTTCTTT. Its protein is CSAGSIAGTMNTEAFF.

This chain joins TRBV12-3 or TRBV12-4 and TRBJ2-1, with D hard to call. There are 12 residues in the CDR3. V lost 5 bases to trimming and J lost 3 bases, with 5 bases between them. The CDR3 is CASSPDYNEQFF. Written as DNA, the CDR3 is TGTGCCAGCAGTCCCGACTACAATGAGCAGTTCTTC.

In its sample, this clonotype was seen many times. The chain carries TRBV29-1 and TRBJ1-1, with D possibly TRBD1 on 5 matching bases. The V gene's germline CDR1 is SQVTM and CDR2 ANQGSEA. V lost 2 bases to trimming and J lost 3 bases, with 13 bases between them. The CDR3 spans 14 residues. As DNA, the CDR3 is TGCAGCGTTGAATCGGAGGGCAGGGACACTGAAGCTTTCTTT. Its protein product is CSVESEGRDTEAFF.

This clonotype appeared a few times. In DNA form, the CDR3 reads TGCGCCAGCAGGCCAATGGGCGGCTCCTACGAGCAGTACTTC. It specifies CASRPMGGSYEQYF. The chain recombines TRBV5-1 with TRBJ2-7; D is unresolved. Trimming left V 5 bases short and J 0 bases short, with 12 bases between. The CDR3 has 14 residues. CDR1 is SGHRS, CDR2 YFSETQ, per germline.